One and the same sample provided the 21 T cell receptor beta chains below, sequenced in a study of T-cell memory formation after mild COVID-19. TCRdb re-called the 5' RACE reads with MiXCR, one entry per CDR3 protein. Among under 600,000 distinct CDR3 sequences listed, roughly 21% were seen once. Sequenced: PBMCs or a T cell subset sorted from them (not recorded which). These receptors were collected from an adult woman who had mild COVID-19 (a few samples of this study predate the infection). Cell type and time point are not known.

In its sample, this clonotype was seen a few times. The J gene is TRBJ2-3, the V gene TRBV12-3 or TRBV12-4, with D maybe TRBD2 (5 bases). The CDR3 length is 15 residues. The germline V and J ends were trimmed by 10 bases and 1 base, with 18 bases remaining between them. The CDR3 DNA reads TGTGCCACTCGACGCGCCTTGGAGGGCACAGATACGCAGTATTTT. This encodes CATRRALEGTDTQYF.

In DNA, the CDR3 is TGTGCCAGCAGTACCAGTCAGGGGAGCAATCAGCCCCAGCATTTT. Amino acid sequence: CASSTSQGSNQPQHF. The rearrangement uses TRBV6-6 and TRBJ1-5, with a weak D call TRBD1 (6 bases). Trimming cost V 5 bases and J 1 base, with 12 bases left between them. The CDR3 length is 15 residues. Germline-derived CDR1 and CDR2 are MNHNY and SVGAGI (reference sequence).

This clonotype was observed a few times. This chain links TRBV5-6 with TRBJ2-3; 10 bases are shared with TRBD2. V was pared by 8 bases and J by 0 bases, with 15 bases of the junction left unmatched. Germline CDR1 SGHDT, CDR2 YYEEEE. CDR3 length: 18 amino acids. The CDR3 DNA reads TGTGCCAGTTCTTTTCGGGCTAGCGGGAGTACTAGCACAGATACGCAGTATTTT. Translated, it gives CASSFRASGSTSTDTQYF.

The chain joins TRBV21-1 to TRBJ2-7; TRBD1, the table's D call, lacks a check against the DNA. TRBV21-1 is shown as a pseudogene. CDR3 length: 14 amino acids. CDR3 sequence (DNA): TGTGCCAGCAGCAAGGCGACAGGGCCAGGCGAGCAGTACTTC. This encodes CASSKATGPGEQYF.

This clonotype has just a few counts. The chain is built from TRBV9 and TRBJ1-5, with TRBD1 as a possible D gene (5 bases). Germline-derived CDR1 and CDR2 are SGDLS and YYNGEE. V lost 4 bases and J 5 bases, leaving 13 bases between the germline ends. The CDR3 length is 14 residues. This chain's CDR3 is CASSLARGYQPQHF. The DNA of the CDR3 is TGTGCCAGCAGCCTAGCTAGGGGATATCAGCCCCAGCATTTT.

This clonotype came up a few times. The CDR3 sequence: CASSQAIQETQYF. The CDR3 region has the DNA TGCGCCAGCAGCCAAGCGATACAAGAGACCCAGTACTTC. The rearrangement joins TRBV4-1 to TRBJ2-5, with D unresolved. The ends were cut back, 1 base at V and 2 bases at J, with 5 bases in the middle. The germline gives CDR1 MGHRA, CDR2 YSYEKL. CDR3 length: 13 amino acids.

This chain links TRBV20-1 with TRBJ2-7, with unresolved D. CDR1 is DFQATT, CDR2 SNEGSKA, per germline (reference sequence). The V end was cut by 3 bases, the J end by 6 bases, with 15 bases between. The CDR3 is 13 amino acids. The CDR3 DNA follows: TGCAGTGCTAGCCCCGGTAGCCGGGTCGAGCAGTACTTC. Translated, it gives CSASPGSRVEQYF.

The CDR3 DNA sequence: TGTGCCAGCTCACCTCGGGTTTCTCAGGTGGATACGCAGTATTTT. This gives the protein CASSPRVSQVDTQYF. The V gene is TRBV18, the J gene TRBJ2-3, with unresolved D. Germline assignment: CDR1 KGHSH and CDR2 LQKENI. The CDR3 is 15 amino acids. The V gene lost 3 bases and the J gene lost 6 bases, with 16 bases spanning the gap.

The V and J genes are TRBV6-1 and TRBJ2-2; 8 nucleotides match TRBD1. This CDR3 has 15 amino acids. V was pared by 2 bases and J by 6 bases, with 5 bases of the junction left unmatched. Looked up from germline, CDR1 is MNHNS and CDR2 is SASEGT. Here the CDR3 reads CASSERQGLAGELFF. The CDR3 DNA sequence: TGTGCCAGCAGTGAACGACAGGGGTTGGCCGGGGAGCTGTTTTTT.

This chain connects TRBV15 to TRBJ2-2; no firm D call. Germline loops: CDR1 LNHNV, CDR2 YYDKDF (reference sequence). Trimming took off 3 bases at V and 3 bases at J, with 5 bases between the two ends. This CDR3 contains 13 residues. CDR3 nucleotide sequence: TGTGCCACCAGCAGTCAGTACACCGGGGAGCTGTTTTTT. It encodes CATSSQYTGELFF.

The rearrangement links TRBV4-1 to TRBJ1-5; D possibly corresponds to TRBD1 (6 bases). CDR3 length equals 17 residues. Germline V lookup: CDR1 MGHRA, CDR2 YSYEKL. The V end was cut by 2 bases, the J end by 0 bases, with 14 bases between. Here the CDR3 DNA reads TGCGCCAGCAGCCAAAAGGAAGGGGGAAGTAGCAATCAGCCCCAGCATTTT. Translating gives CASSQKEGGSSNQPQHF.

This CDR3 reads CASSIQQDYEQYF. In nucleotides, the CDR3 is TGTGCCAGTAGTATCCAGCAGGACTACGAGCAGTACTTC. The V call is TRBV19, the J call TRBJ2-7; no clear D. The V gene's germline CDR1 is LNHDA and CDR2 SQIVND (reference sequence). Trimming took off 3 bases at V and 3 bases at J, with 9 bases between the two ends. The CDR3 contains 13 residues.

Only a few counts were recorded for this clonotype. The V gene is TRBV5-5, the J gene TRBJ1-4; unclear D gene. Germline assignment: CDR1 SGHKS and CDR2 YYEKEE (reference sequence). Trimming pared 0 bases from V and 0 bases from J, leaving 6 bases between. The CDR3 sequence is 15 residues long. The CDR3 DNA is TGTGCCAGCAGCTTGGTGGGAGCAACTAATGAAAAACTGTTTTTT. Translated, it gives CASSLVGATNEKLFF.

The chain employs TRBV5-1 and TRBJ2-1, with 8 bases fitting TRBD1. CDR1 SGHRS and CDR2 YFSETQ come from the germline V gene. This CDR3 spans 15 amino acids. V shed 0 bases and J 7 bases; nucleotides not matched to a gene: 6. CDR3 in amino acids: CASSLETGVLNEQFF. The CDR3 region has the DNA TGCGCCAGCAGCTTGGAGACAGGGGTATTGAATGAGCAGTTCTTC.

Only a few counts were recorded for this clonotype. V gene TRBV7-6 combines with J gene TRBJ1-2; D perhaps matches TRBD1 (5 bases). The germline V gene has CDR1 SGHVS and CDR2 FNYEAQ. V lost 5 bases and J 0 bases, leaving 10 bases between the germline ends. The CDR3 covers 14 residues. The CDR3 region is CASSRDSSNYGYTF. Here the CDR3 DNA reads TGTGCCAGCAGCCGTGACAGCTCTAACTATGGCTACACCTTC.

This clonotype was found a few times. The chain links TRBV11-2 to TRBJ2-4; 7 bases line up with TRBD2. J lost 3 bases, V lost 4 bases, and 9 bases had no gene match. The CDR3 runs to 16 residues. Germline CDR1 SGHAT, CDR2 FQNNGV. The CDR3 region has the DNA TGTGCCAGCAGCTCCTTGCGGGAGCGGGGCAAAAACATTCAGTACTTC. Its translation is CASSSLRERGKNIQYF.

The chain couples TRBV18 to TRBJ1-2; no clear D gene. This CDR3 is 13 amino acids long. Per the germline V gene, CDR1 is KGHSH and CDR2 is LQKENI. Trimming removed 6 bases from V and 5 bases from J, with 13 bases in between. The CDR3: CASSHSMEYGYTF. The CDR3, as DNA: TGTGCCAGCTCGCACTCTATGGAATATGGCTACACCTTC. Using reference TRBV18 and TRBJ1-2 for the parts outside the CDR3, the full variable domain is NAGVMQNPRHLVRRRGQEARLRCSPMKGHSHVYWYRQLPEEGLKFMVYLQKENIIDESGMPKERFSAEFPKEGPSILRIQQVVRGDSAAYFCASSHSMEYGYTFGSGTRLTVV.

This clonotype showed up just a few times. The rearrangement joins TRBV25-1 to TRBJ2-1, with D possibly being TRBD1 (6 bases). This CDR3 region has 15 residues. V gave up 4 bases and J gave up 0 bases, with 10 bases separating them. CDR1 and CDR2 from the germline V gene are MGHDK and SYGVNS. Written as DNA, the CDR3 is TGTGCCAGCAGTGCAGACAGGTCCTCCTACAATGAGCAGTTCTTC. Its translation: CASSADRSSYNEQFF. The whole variable domain, filled in from reference TRBV25-1 and TRBJ2-1, reads EADIYQTPRYLVIGTGKKITLECSQTMGHDKMYWYQQDPGMELHLIHYSYGVNSTEKGDLSSESTVSRIRTEHFPLTLESARPSHTSQYLCASSADRSSYNEQFFGPGTRLTVL.

This clonotype has just a few counts. The chain employs TRBV7-2 and TRBJ2-1; 14 nucleotides agree with TRBD2. V shed 5 bases and J 8 bases; nucleotides not matched to a gene: 11. The CDR3 sequence is 17 residues long. The germline gives CDR1 SGHTA, CDR2 FQGNSA. The CDR3 DNA is TGTGCCAGCAGCCAGTTGACTAGCGGGAGGGCCAGGTATGAGCAGTTCTTC. It encodes CASSQLTSGRARYEQFF.

The chain uses TRBV7-6 and TRBJ1-4; D remains unclear. The CDR3 extends over 15 amino acids. Trimming pared 5 bases from V and 5 bases from J, leaving 15 bases between. Germline loops: CDR1 SGHVS, CDR2 FNYEAQ. The chain's CDR3 is CASSPGLLRNEKLFF. The CDR3 nucleotides are TGTGCCAGCAGCCCTGGACTGTTACGGAATGAAAAACTGTTTTTT.

The chain links TRBV5-1 to TRBJ2-1; D remains unclear. V dropped 0 bases and J dropped 7 bases, with 11 bases sitting between them. The CDR3 is 14 residues long. Germline lookup yields CDR1 SGHRS and CDR2 YFSETQ. This CDR3 is CASSLVGSSNEQFF. In DNA form, the CDR3 reads TGCGCCAGCAGCTTGGTTGGGTCCTCGAATGAGCAGTTCTTC.